The clone carrying this TCR beta chain was observed a few times. Its matching antigen is unknown. The TCR beta CDR3 regions underwent amplification using RNA transcripts as the source. The TCR CDR3 first-round RT-PCR relied on the HTBI primer set. Via MiXCR, TCRdb re-called the multiplex PCR reads, giving one row per CDR3 protein. This sample yields around 560,000 distinct CDR3 sequences, of which approximately 16% are seen a single time; roughly 18% belongs to the top ten. With 5 bases removed from V and 7 bases from J, the gap between germline ends came to 14 bases. The CDR3 is 14 residues long. Looked up from germline, CDR1 is SGHVS and CDR2 is FNYEAQ. The data originate from a study of T cells in Graves' hyperthyroidism and ophthalmopathy. Orbital computed tomography, thyroid ultrasound, serum thyroxine and TRAb, and clinical symptoms together informed the diagnoses. Isolation of PBMCs was performed on around 9.8 ml fresh peripheral blood.

Study results and caveats: Ophthalmopathy was told apart from stable hyperthyroidism by a 13 V-J model. Ophthalmopathy was model-predicted a median about 6 months pre-onset.

The sequenced sample was blood. This TCR came from a woman younger than 30 with Graves' hyperthyroidism. V usage is TRBV7-6 and J usage is TRBJ1-4; the D is unclear. The CDR3 nucleotides read TGTGCCAGCAGCACCAGGACGGGAAGTGAAAAACTGTTTTTT. It translates to CASSTRTGSEKLFF.